The 4 T cell receptor beta chains below were found in one sample sequenced in a study of a mutant IDH1 vaccine in newly diagnosed glioma. Profiling relied on immunoSEQ multiplex PCR, and the TCRdb table lists in-frame clones only, not all of them. The table has 45,000 to 65,000 clones, less than 75% seen once. The time point: week 47, end of study. All doses held 300 ug of mutant IDH1 20-mer peptide, with topical imiquimod. No antigens are known for them. The source material was peripheral blood mononuclear cells (PBMCs), sampled from a glioma patient whose treatment included an IDH1 peptide vaccine. These receptors were taken from a man aged 35-49 years with glioma. Some clones in this sample may be carry-over from other donors' samples.

This clone was seen a handful of times. The chain carries TRBV11-2 and TRBJ1-2, with D hard to call. V was shortened by 6 bases and J by 2 bases, with 10 bases between the two germline ends. The germline CDR1 and CDR2 sequences are SGHAT and FQNNGV. This CDR3 contains 13 residues. The CDR3 here is CASRKNGNYGYTF. DNA of the CDR3: TGTGCCAGCAGGAAGAACGGGAACTATGGCTACACCTTC.

The chain links TRBV6-5 to TRBJ2-1, with 11 bases that match TRBD1. The CDR3 spans 15 residues. CDR1 MNHEY and CDR2 SVGAGI come from the germline V gene. Germline trimming cut 6 bases from V and 4 bases from J; bases unmatched to any gene: 5. This chain's CDR3 is CASSNGQGAYNEQFF. Written as DNA, the CDR3 is TGTGCCAGCAGCAACGGACAGGGGGCTTACAATGAGCAGTTCTTC.

This clone was seen only a few times. The chain combines TRBV6-6 with TRBJ2-7, with D uncertain. This CDR3 has 13 amino acids. V was pared by 4 bases and J by 6 bases, with 13 bases between. CDR1 is MNHNY, CDR2 SVGAGI, per germline (reference sequence). The CDR3 DNA follows: TGTGCCAGCAGTTTACCCCTGGGCAGCGAGCAGTACTTC. It codes for CASSLPLGSEQYF.

V gene TRBV5-1 combines with J gene TRBJ2-5, with 9 nucleotides matching TRBD1. V dropped 4 bases and J dropped 4; count of bases not matched to a gene: 8. The CDR3 extends over 15 amino acids. The germline V gene encodes CDR1 SGHRS and CDR2 YFSETQ. CDR3 bases: TGCGCCAGCAGCCCAGGACAGGGGCTGAGAGAGACCCAGTACTTC. Protein: CASSPGQGLRETQYF.